This entry lists 15 T cell receptor beta chains sequenced from one sample in a study of blood T cell repertoires in COVID-19 (TCRdb year 2020). Library preparation employed the immunoSEQ multiplex PCR assay. TCRdb's version of the immuneACCESS table is confined to in-frame rearrangements and falls short of the full clone set. An unresolved V gene accounts for under half of the shortfall where checked; the remainder is of unknown origin. The sample data list approximately 150,000 clones, and about 88% of these were observed just once. More than 2.5% of the sample lies in the top ten. The material sequenced was peripheral blood. The source is a human donor with COVID-19, enrolled during active disease. The donor label of this sample is uncertain.

The chain joins TRBV5-5 to TRBJ2-1; the match to TRBD2 covers 14 bases. CDR1 SGHKS and CDR2 YYEKEE come from the germline V gene (reference sequence). This CDR3 comprises 15 residues. V lost 4 bases to trimming and J lost 6 bases; unmatched junction nucleotides: 3. The CDR3 region is CASSRGLAGVNEQFF. CDR3 sequence (DNA): TGTGCCAGCAGCAGGGGACTAGCGGGAGTCAATGAGCAGTTCTTC.

The V gene is TRBV11-3, the J gene TRBJ2-1; a weak D match, TRBD2 (6 bases). Germline assignment: CDR1 SGHNT and CDR2 YENEEA. Trimming took off 4 bases at V and 10 bases at J, with 11 bases between the two ends. The CDR3 has 12 residues. The CDR3 sequence is CASSYGTPEQFF. CDR3 DNA sequence: TGTGCCAGCAGCTACGGGACTCCAGAGCAGTTCTTC.

This clone was observed once. This chain uses TRBV6-5 with TRBJ1-1; TRBD1 is a possible D gene (6 bases). In germline, CDR1 is MNHEY, CDR2 SVGAGI. CDR3 size: 13 residues. V was clipped by 1 base and J by 4 bases, with 7 bases between them. The CDR3 spells CASSYLGGTEAFF. CDR3 DNA sequence: TGTGCCAGCAGTTACTTAGGGGGCACTGAAGCTTTCTTT.

This chain joins TRBV27 and TRBJ2-3; weak D call: TRBD1 (5 bases). There are 14 residues in the CDR3. With 7 bases removed from V and 3 bases from J, the gap between germline ends came to 14 bases. CDR1 MNHEY and CDR2 SMNVEV come from the germline V gene (reference sequence). Here the CDR3 reads CASNPSRVTDTQYF. The CDR3 region has the DNA TGTGCCAGCAACCCCAGCAGGGTAACAGATACGCAGTATTTT.

The chain uses TRBV7-3 and TRBJ2-7; 7 bases map to TRBD2. CDR1 SGHTA and CDR2 FQGTGA come from the germline V gene. The ends lost 1 base at V and 6 bases at J; junction bases unmatched: 9. The CDR3 has 15 residues. CDR3 in amino acids: CASSLNPGGLLEQYF. Written as DNA, the CDR3 is TGTGCCAGCAGCTTAAATCCGGGGGGATTACTCGAGCAGTACTTC.

In this sample, this clone turned up once. The junction does not match germline at one end; this may be a read error. V gene TRBV7-7 combines with J gene TRBJ2-1, with 10 bases identical to TRBD2. Germline V gene data show CDR1 as SSHAT and CDR2 as FNYEAQ (reference sequence). This CDR3 spans 16 amino acids. The CDR3 DNA reads as TGTGCTAGCAGCTTATCAGCGGGAGGGATTCGTAATGAGCAGTTCTTC. Its translation is CASSLSAGGIRNEQFF.

This clone was counted a single time. This chain connects TRBV13 to TRBJ2-1; D perhaps matches TRBD1 (6 bases). Germline V lookup: CDR1 PRHDT, CDR2 FYEKMQ (reference sequence). There are 14 residues in the CDR3. V shed 5 bases and J shed 9 bases, with 17 bases lying between them. CDR3 sequence reads: CASSPQTGQGEQFF. The DNA of the CDR3 is TGTGCCAGCAGCCCGCAGACAGGTCAGGGTGAGCAGTTCTTC. The entire variable domain, with the rest obtained from reference TRBV13 and TRBJ2-1, is as follows: AAGVIQSPRHLIKEKRETATLKCYPIPRHDTVYWYQQGPGQDPQFLISFYEKMQSDKGSIPDRFSAQQFSDYHSELNMSSLELGDSALYFCASSPQTGQGEQFFGPGTRLTVL.

The chain carries TRBV5-1 and TRBJ2-3; 8 bases are a match to TRBD2. J lost 3 bases, V lost 0 bases, and 3 bases had no gene match. CDR1 SGHRS and CDR2 YFSETQ come from the germline V gene. CDR3 size: 15 residues. The DNA for the CDR3 is TGCGCCAGCAGCTTGGAAAGCGGGGGAACAGATACGCAGTATTTT. This codes for CASSLESGGTDTQYF.

This chain links TRBV6-1 with TRBJ1-1; D unclear. Trimming removed 3 bases from V and 11 bases from J, with 7 bases in between. The CDR3 is 10 amino acids. Germline V gene data show CDR1 as MNHNS and CDR2 as SASEGT. CDR3 amino acids: CASSEASAFF. The CDR3 DNA reads as TGTGCCAGCAGTGAGGCATCGGCTTTCTTT.

The chain is built from TRBV12-3 or TRBV12-4 and TRBJ1-5; tentatively, D is TRBD1 (5 bases). The length of the CDR3 is 13 residues. V gave up 6 bases and J gave up 7 bases, with 13 bases separating them. CDR3 sequence reads: CASRARAGQPQHF. In DNA form, the CDR3 reads TGTGCCAGCAGGGCCAGGGCGGGACAGCCCCAGCATTTT.

The V gene is TRBV7-6, the J gene TRBJ1-4, with 9 bases matching TRBD1. Germline values: CDR1 SGHVS, CDR2 FNYEAQ. The CDR3 consists of 14 residues. V lost 5 bases to trimming and J lost 8 bases; unmatched junction nucleotides: 6. CDR3 region: CASSTGTGREKLFF. DNA of the CDR3: TGTGCCAGCAGCACCGGGACAGGGAGGGAAAAACTGTTTTTT. The whole variable domain, filled in from reference TRBV7-6 and TRBJ1-4, reads GAGVSQSPRYKVTKRGQDVALRCDPISGHVSLYWYRQALGQGPEFLTYFNYEAQQDKSGLPNDRFSAERPEGSISTLTIQRTEQRDSAMYRCASSTGTGREKLFFGSGTQLSVL.

This clone was seen only once. J is TRBJ1-6 and V is TRBV5-1; 8 bases map to TRBD1. This CDR3 has 14 residues. Germline V gene lookup returns CDR1 SGHRS and CDR2 YFSETQ. The J segment lost 7 bases and the V segment lost 3 bases, leaving 3 bases of the junction unmatched. The CDR3 reads CASSSDRVNSPLHF. For the CDR3, the DNA is TGCGCCAGCAGCTCGGACAGGGTGAATTCACCCCTCCACTTT.

The chain joins TRBV2 to TRBJ2-5, with 9 bases aligning to TRBD2. Germline-derived CDR1 and CDR2 are SNHLY and FYNNEI. Trimming cost V 5 bases and J 3 bases; bases outside gene matches: 4. The CDR3 extends over 14 amino acids. Here the CDR3 reads CASSRLAGEETQYF. The DNA for the CDR3 is TGTGCCAGCAGTAGATTAGCGGGAGAAGAGACCCAGTACTTC.

The CDR3 protein is CASSLASGGNEQYF. In DNA, the CDR3 is TGTGCCAGCAGCTTAGCTAGCGGGGGAAACGAGCAGTACTTC. The chain couples TRBV11-1 to TRBJ2-7; 9 bases map to TRBD2. The germline V gene encodes CDR1 SGHAT and CDR2 FQDESV (reference sequence). The CDR3 is made up of 14 amino acids. Trimming cost V 0 bases and J 5 bases; bases outside gene matches: 2. Complete variable domain (other parts from reference TRBV11-1 and TRBJ2-7): EAEVAQSPRYKITEKSQAVAFWCDPISGHATLYWYRQILGQGPELLVQFQDESVVDDSQLPKDRFSAERLKGVDSTLKIQPAELGDSAMYLCASSLASGGNEQYFGPGTRLTVT.

The chain links TRBV5-1 to TRBJ2-1; 9 nucleotides agree with TRBD1. The germline gives CDR1 SGHRS, CDR2 YFSETQ. CDR3 length: 14 amino acids. The ends lost 5 bases at V and 5 bases at J; junction bases unmatched: 5. The CDR3 DNA sequence: TGCGCCAGCAGAAGGACAGGGGACCACAATGAGCAGTTCTTC. Protein product: CASRRTGDHNEQFF.